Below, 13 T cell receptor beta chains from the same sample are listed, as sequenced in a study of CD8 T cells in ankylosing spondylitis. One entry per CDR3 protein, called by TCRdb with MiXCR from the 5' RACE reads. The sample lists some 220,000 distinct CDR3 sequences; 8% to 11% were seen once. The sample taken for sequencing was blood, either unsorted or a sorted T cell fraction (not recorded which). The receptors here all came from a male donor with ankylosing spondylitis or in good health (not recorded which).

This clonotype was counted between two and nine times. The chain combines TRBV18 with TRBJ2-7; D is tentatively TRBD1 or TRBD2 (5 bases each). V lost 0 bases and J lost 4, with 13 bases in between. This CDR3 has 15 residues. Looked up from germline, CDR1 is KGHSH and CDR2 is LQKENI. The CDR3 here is CASSPPDGAIYEQYF. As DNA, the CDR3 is TGTGCCAGCTCACCACCGGACGGGGCGATATACGAGCAGTACTTC.

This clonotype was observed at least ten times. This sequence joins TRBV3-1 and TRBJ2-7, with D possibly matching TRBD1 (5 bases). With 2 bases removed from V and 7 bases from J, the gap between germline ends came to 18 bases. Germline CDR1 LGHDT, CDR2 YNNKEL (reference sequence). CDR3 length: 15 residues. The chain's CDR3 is CASSQRGPSTREQYF. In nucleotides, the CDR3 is TGTGCCAGCAGCCAAAGGGGCCCATCGACCAGGGAGCAGTACTTC.

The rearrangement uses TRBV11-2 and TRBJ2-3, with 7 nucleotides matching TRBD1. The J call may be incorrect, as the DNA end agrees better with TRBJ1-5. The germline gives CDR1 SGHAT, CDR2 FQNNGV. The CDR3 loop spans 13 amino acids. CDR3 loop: CASSQDREDTQHF. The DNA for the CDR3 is TGTGCCAGCAGCCAAGACAGGGAAGATACGCAGCATTTT.

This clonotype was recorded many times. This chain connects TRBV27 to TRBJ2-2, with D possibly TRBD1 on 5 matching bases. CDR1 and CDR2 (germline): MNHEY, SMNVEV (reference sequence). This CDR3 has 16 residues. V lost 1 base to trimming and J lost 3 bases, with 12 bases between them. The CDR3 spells CASSLLPGRDTGELFF. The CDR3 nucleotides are TGTGCCAGCAGTTTATTGCCAGGGCGCGACACCGGGGAGCTGTTTTTT.

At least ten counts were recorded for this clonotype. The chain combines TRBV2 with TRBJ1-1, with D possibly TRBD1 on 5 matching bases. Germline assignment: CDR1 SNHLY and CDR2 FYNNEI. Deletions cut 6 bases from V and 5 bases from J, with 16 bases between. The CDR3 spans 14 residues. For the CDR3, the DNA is TGTGCCAGCAGCGCTCTGGGGGAAAGGACTGAAGCTTTCTTT. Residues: CASSALGERTEAFF.

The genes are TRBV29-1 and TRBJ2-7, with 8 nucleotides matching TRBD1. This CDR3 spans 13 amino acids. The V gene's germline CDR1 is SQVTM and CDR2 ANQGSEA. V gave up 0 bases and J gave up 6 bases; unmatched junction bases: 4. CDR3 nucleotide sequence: TGCAGCGTTGAAGAGACGACAGGGGCCGAGCAGTACTTC. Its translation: CSVEETTGAEQYF.

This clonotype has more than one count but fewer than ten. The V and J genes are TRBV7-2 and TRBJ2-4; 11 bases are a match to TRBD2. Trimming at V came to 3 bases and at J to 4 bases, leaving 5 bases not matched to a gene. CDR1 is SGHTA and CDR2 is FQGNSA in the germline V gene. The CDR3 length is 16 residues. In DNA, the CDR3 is TGTGCCAGCAGCTTCCTTAGCGGGGGGGCTAAAAACATTCAGTACTTC. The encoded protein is CASSFLSGGAKNIQYF.

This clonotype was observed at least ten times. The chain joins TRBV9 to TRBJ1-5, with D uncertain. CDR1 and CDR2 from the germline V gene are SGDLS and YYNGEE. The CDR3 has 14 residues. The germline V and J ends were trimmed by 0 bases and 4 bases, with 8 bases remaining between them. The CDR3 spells CASSVGQLNQPQHF. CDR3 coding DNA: TGTGCCAGCAGCGTAGGCCAGCTTAATCAGCCCCAGCATTTT.

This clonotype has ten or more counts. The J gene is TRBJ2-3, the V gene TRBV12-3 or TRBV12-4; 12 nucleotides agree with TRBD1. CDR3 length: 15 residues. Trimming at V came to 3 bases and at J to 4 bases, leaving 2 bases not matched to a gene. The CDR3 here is CASSFRDRGPDTQYF. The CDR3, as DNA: TGTGCCAGCAGTTTTAGGGACAGGGGGCCAGATACGCAGTATTTT.

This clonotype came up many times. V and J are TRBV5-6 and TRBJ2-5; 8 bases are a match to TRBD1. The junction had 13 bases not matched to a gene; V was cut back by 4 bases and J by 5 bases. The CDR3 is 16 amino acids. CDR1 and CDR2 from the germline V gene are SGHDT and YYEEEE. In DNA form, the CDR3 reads TGTGCCAGCAGCACGGTCCCTTATCGACAGGGGGAGACCCAGTACTTC. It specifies CASSTVPYRQGETQYF.

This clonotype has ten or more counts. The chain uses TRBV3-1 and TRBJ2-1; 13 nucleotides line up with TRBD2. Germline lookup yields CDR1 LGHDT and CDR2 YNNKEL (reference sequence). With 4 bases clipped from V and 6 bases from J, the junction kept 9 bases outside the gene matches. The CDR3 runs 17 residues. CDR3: CASSPRTSGGVGNEQFF. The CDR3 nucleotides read TGTGCCAGCAGCCCACGAACTAGCGGGGGGGTTGGCAATGAGCAGTTCTTC.

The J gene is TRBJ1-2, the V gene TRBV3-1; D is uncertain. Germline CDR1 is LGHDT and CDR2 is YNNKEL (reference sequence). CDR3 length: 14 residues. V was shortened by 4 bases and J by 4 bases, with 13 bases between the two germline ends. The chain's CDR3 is CASSPLETGYGYTF. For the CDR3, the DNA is TGTGCCAGCAGCCCTCTCGAGACGGGCTATGGCTACACCTTC.

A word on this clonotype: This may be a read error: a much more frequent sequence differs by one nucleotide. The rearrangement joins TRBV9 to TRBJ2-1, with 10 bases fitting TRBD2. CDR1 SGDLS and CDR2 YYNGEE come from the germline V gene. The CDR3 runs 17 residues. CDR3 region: CASSAASGGSSSNEQFF. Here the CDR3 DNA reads TGTGCCAGCAGCGCCGCTAGCGGGGGTTCTTCCTCCAATGAGCAGTTCTTC.